Below, 32 T cell receptor beta chains from the same sample are listed, as sequenced in a study of blood T cell repertoires in COVID-19. The data were produced by immunoSEQ multiplex PCR, yet TCRdb's version contains in-frame clones alone and is incomplete. The sample yields approximately 60,000 clones, around 76% seen once. Sequencing was performed on peripheral blood. These receptors came from a human donor in a cohort sampled during active COVID-19.

This clone was recorded only once. The chain recombines TRBV5-1 with TRBJ2-5; tentatively, D is TRBD1 (8 bases). CDR1 is SGHRS and CDR2 is YFSETQ in the germline V gene. Trimming pared 4 bases from V and 1 base from J, leaving 11 bases between. This CDR3 spans 14 amino acids. For the CDR3, the DNA is TGCGCCAGCAGCACAGGGGGGGCCCAAGAGACCCAGTACTTC. Its translation is CASSTGGAQETQYF.

This clone came up once. The J gene is TRBJ1-6, the V gene TRBV4-1; possible D gene TRBD1, 5 bases. Trimming removed 0 bases at V and 2 bases at J, with 8 bases between. CDR1 and CDR2 (germline): MGHRA, YSYEKL. This CDR3 comprises 16 residues. This CDR3 is CASSQEATAYNSPLHF. The DNA for the CDR3 is TGCGCCAGCAGCCAAGAAGCGACAGCCTATAATTCACCCCTCCACTTT.

This chain joins TRBV5-1 and TRBJ1-4; TRBD1 might be the D (5 bases). Germline V CDR1 and CDR2: SGHRS, YFSETQ. The CDR3 extends over 16 amino acids. Trimming pared 3 bases from V and 0 bases from J, leaving 12 bases between. CDR3 nucleotide sequence: TGCGCCAGCAGCTGGGGGGACGGCTCAACTAATGAAAAACTGTTTTTT. Translated, it gives CASSWGDGSTNEKLFF.

The V gene is TRBV11-2, the J gene TRBJ1-6, with a weak D call TRBD1 (5 bases). The CDR3 has 12 residues. Germline assignment: CDR1 SGHAT and CDR2 FQNNGV. V lost 3 bases to trimming and J lost 14 bases, with 11 bases between them. CDR3 in amino acids: CASSLGGSTLHF. CDR3 nucleotide sequence: TGTGCCAGCAGCTTGGGGGGATCGACCCTCCACTTT.

This clone was counted between two and nine times. The chain is built from TRBV6-5 and TRBJ1-6; 7 nucleotides agree with TRBD1. Germline-derived CDR1 and CDR2 are MNHEY and SVGAGI. Trimming at V came to 5 bases and at J to 9 bases, leaving 4 bases not matched to a gene. This CDR3 is 13 amino acids long. CDR3: CASSTGAGSPLHF. The CDR3 coding sequence is TGTGCCAGCAGTACAGGGGCTGGTTCACCCCTCCACTTT.

The chain joins TRBV2 to TRBJ1-3; TRBD1 is a possible D gene (6 bases). Germline loops: CDR1 SNHLY, CDR2 FYNNEI. The CDR3 spans 12 residues. V lost 6 bases to trimming and J lost 8 bases, with 11 bases between them. The CDR3: CASRSDRDTIYF. Here the CDR3 DNA reads TGTGCCAGCAGATCGGACAGAGACACCATATATTTT.

This chain links TRBV5-1 with TRBJ2-3; tentatively, D is TRBD1 (5 bases). V gave up 1 base and J gave up 2 bases, with 11 bases separating them. In germline, CDR1 is SGHRS, CDR2 YFSETQ. This CDR3 region has 15 residues. The CDR3 is CASSLNQGSTDTQYF. The DNA for the CDR3 is TGCGCCAGCAGCTTGAATCAGGGCTCCACAGATACGCAGTATTTT.

The chain couples TRBV19 to TRBJ1-2, with TRBD1 matching over 7 bases. CDR1 is LNHDA, CDR2 SQIVND, per germline (reference sequence). V trimming: 9 bases; J trimming: 0 bases; junction bases outside the gene matches: 4. The length of the CDR3 is 13 residues. CDR3 nucleotides: TGTGCCAGCCGGACAGGAACTAACTATGGCTACACCTTC. It codes for CASRTGTNYGYTF.

The chain recombines TRBV3-1 (or the pseudogene TRBV3-2) with TRBJ2-3; 8 bases line up with TRBD2. V dropped 2 bases and J dropped 6; count of bases not matched to a gene: 4. This CDR3 has 14 amino acids. Looked up from germline, CDR1 is LGHDT and CDR2 is YNNKEL (reference sequence). The CDR3 coding sequence is TGTGCCAGCAGCCAACGGGGGGGGGCCGATACGCAGTATTTT. It codes for CASSQRGGADTQYF.

DNA of the CDR3: TGTGCCAGCAGCTTAGGTGGCCCCGCTGATGAGCAGTACTTC. It codes for CASSLGGPADEQYF. V and J are TRBV7-8 and TRBJ2-7; D is ambiguous. Trimming took 1 base from V and 7 from J, leaving 14 bases between them. Germline V lookup: CDR1 SGHVS, CDR2 FQNEAQ. There are 14 residues in the CDR3. The full variable domain, rest sourced from reference TRBV7-8 and TRBJ2-7, is GAGVSQSPRYKVAKRGQDVALRCDPISGHVSLFWYQQALGQGPEFLTYFQNEAQLDKSGLPSDRFFAERPEGSVSTLKIQRTQQEDSAVYLCASSLGGPADEQYFGPGTRLTVT.

The V call is TRBV27, the J call TRBJ1-6, with D unresolved. The CDR3 length is 15 residues. The V gene lost 6 bases and the J gene lost 7 bases, with 16 bases spanning the gap. Germline V lookup: CDR1 MNHEY, CDR2 SMNVEV (reference sequence). CDR3 loop: CASSRPGIGNSPLHF. The CDR3 bases are TGTGCCAGCAGCCGACCCGGGATAGGAAATTCACCCCTCCACTTT.

This chain links TRBV6-5 with TRBJ1-5, with D perhaps matching TRBD1 (6 bases). The V end was cut by 5 bases, the J end by 5 bases, with 13 bases between. The CDR3 runs to 14 residues. Germline V lookup: CDR1 MNHEY, CDR2 SVGAGI. CDR3 coding DNA: TGTGCCAGCAGTCATACCAACAGGGATCAGCCCCAGCATTTT. Its translation: CASSHTNRDQPQHF.

The V call is TRBV18, the J call TRBJ2-2; 9 bases fit TRBD1. The CDR3 covers 16 residues. Germline V gene sequence: CDR1 KGHSH, CDR2 LQKENI. Trimming removed 4 bases from V and 6 bases from J; junction bases left unmatched: 9. The chain's CDR3 is CASSQARDRAAGELFF. CDR3 DNA sequence: TGTGCCAGCTCACAAGCACGGGACAGGGCGGCCGGGGAGCTGTTTTTT.

This clone was picked up a small number of times. This sequence joins TRBV7-2 and TRBJ1-6; 12 nucleotides align to TRBD1. V dropped 3 bases and J dropped 7; count of bases not matched to a gene: 13. In germline, CDR1 is SGHTA, CDR2 FQGNSA. The CDR3 extends over 19 amino acids. The CDR3 here is CASSFAFRDRGRGNSPLHF. CDR3 DNA sequence: TGTGCCAGCAGCTTTGCCTTCCGGGACAGGGGGCGCGGGAATTCACCCCTCCACTTT.

This clone was seen repeatedly, ten times or more. The V gene is TRBV7-2, the J gene TRBJ1-5, with D perhaps TRBD1 (6 bases). Germline V CDR1 and CDR2: SGHTA, FQGNSA. Deletions cut 0 bases from V and 5 bases from J, with 11 bases between. This CDR3 spans 15 amino acids. The CDR3 is CASSLASGAHQPQHF. CDR3 nucleotides: TGTGCCAGCAGCTTAGCTTCAGGGGCACATCAGCCCCAGCATTTT.

This clone was picked up a small number of times. This chain links TRBV10-1 with TRBJ2-7; D call uncertain. CDR1 is WNHNN and CDR2 is SYGVQD in the germline V gene (reference sequence). Deletions cut 0 bases from V and 0 bases from J, with 9 bases between. The CDR3 covers 15 residues. Here the CDR3 DNA reads TGCGCCAGCAGTGAGTCGGTGCAGTCCTCCTACGAGCAGTACTTC. This translates into CASSESVQSSYEQYF.

V is TRBV29-1 and J is TRBJ1-1; 10 bases fit TRBD1. The germline V gene has CDR1 SQVTM and CDR2 ANQGSEA. Trimming removed 7 bases from V and 4 bases from J; junction bases left unmatched: 3. The CDR3 runs 12 residues. This CDR3 is CSAGQGGTEAFF. The CDR3 region has the DNA TGCAGCGCAGGACAGGGGGGCACTGAAGCTTTCTTT. The full variable domain, completed using reference TRBV29-1 and TRBJ1-1, is SAVISQKPSRDICQRGTSLTIQCQVDSQVTMMFWYRQQPGQSLTLIATANQGSEATYESGFVIDKFPISRPNLTFSTLTVSNMSPEDSSIYLCSAGQGGTEAFFGQGTRLTVV.

The chain has TRBV7-2 and TRBJ1-6, with 9 bases identical to TRBD1. The CDR3 totals 14 residues. CDR1 SGHTA and CDR2 FQGNSA come from the germline V gene. The trim removed 7 bases at V and 7 bases at J, leaving 5 bases unmatched. The CDR3 protein is CASTQGQGNSPLHF. The CDR3 nucleotides are TGTGCCAGCACACAGGGACAGGGAAATTCACCCCTCCACTTT.

The CDR3 reads CATSEDRASTDTQYF. The CDR3 coding sequence is TGTGCCACCAGTGAGGACAGGGCTAGCACAGATACGCAGTATTTT. The chain couples TRBV24-1 to TRBJ2-3; 8 bases are a match to TRBD1. The V gene end was trimmed by 4 bases and the J gene end by 0 bases; junction bases not matched to a gene: 2. The CDR3 is made up of 15 amino acids. The germline V gene encodes CDR1 KGHDR and CDR2 SFDVKD.

The sample holds a few counts of this clone. The V gene is TRBV19, the J gene TRBJ2-7; 9 bases are a match to TRBD2. Germline trimming cut 4 bases from V and 2 bases from J; bases unmatched to any gene: 6. Germline CDR1 and CDR2: LNHDA and SQIVND (reference sequence). The CDR3 runs 15 residues. The chain's CDR3 is CASSRGLAPTYEQYF. CDR3 sequence (DNA): TGTGCCAGTAGTAGAGGACTAGCGCCAACCTACGAGCAGTACTTC.

Within the sample, this clone is medium-sized (0.01 to 0.1%). Other DNA sequences of this sample code for an identical CDR3. The chain uses TRBV6-5 and TRBJ1-2, with 7 nucleotides matching TRBD1. The V gene end was trimmed by 6 bases and the J gene end by 2 bases; junction bases not matched to a gene: 6. This CDR3 is 14 amino acids long. CDR1 is MNHEY and CDR2 is SVGAGI in the germline V gene. This CDR3 reads CASRRQGPNYGYTF. The CDR3 DNA reads as TGTGCCAGCAGACGACAGGGCCCGAACTATGGCTACACCTTC.

The chain links TRBV5-1 to TRBJ2-7, with D perhaps matching TRBD1 (6 bases). The V and J ends lost 1 base and 5 bases respectively, with 16 bases between them. The length of the CDR3 is 15 residues. Germline CDR1 reads SGHRS; CDR2 reads YFSETQ. The CDR3 DNA follows: TGCGCCAGCAGCTTGACGACAGGAACCTGGGACGAGCAGTACTTC. Translated, it gives CASSLTTGTWDEQYF.

The J gene is TRBJ1-1, the V gene TRBV30; tentatively, D is TRBD1 (6 bases). The length of the CDR3 is 14 residues. Germline lookup yields CDR1 GTSNPN and CDR2 SVGIG (reference sequence). V dropped 3 bases and J dropped 1 base, with 12 bases sitting between them. The CDR3 DNA follows: TGTGCCTGGAGAGGAGACAGGAGGAACACTGAAGCTTTCTTT. As protein: CAWRGDRRNTEAFF. The full variable domain, in which reference TRBV30 and TRBJ1-1 provide the parts outside the CDR3, is SQTIHQWPATLVQPVGSPLSLECTVEGTSNPNLYWYRQAAGRGLQLLFYSVGIGQISSEVPQNLSASRPQDRQFILSSKKLLLSDSGFYLCAWRGDRRNTEAFFGQGTRLTVV.

This clone has only a few counts. The J gene is TRBJ2-1, the V gene TRBV7-3; TRBD2 matches at 13 bases. CDR1 and CDR2 from the germline V gene are SGHTA and FQGTGA. J lost 12 bases, V lost 5 bases, and 10 bases had no gene match. This CDR3 comprises 15 residues. CDR3 amino acids: CASSPTSGGAERQFF. In DNA form, the CDR3 reads TGTGCCAGCAGCCCCACTAGCGGGGGGGCCGAGCGGCAGTTCTTC.

The chain links TRBV27 to TRBJ2-3; D not resolved. The V gene lost 2 bases and the J gene lost 5 bases, with 5 bases spanning the gap. The length of the CDR3 is 12 residues. CDR1 and CDR2 from the germline V gene are MNHEY and SMNVEV (reference sequence). CDR3 nucleotides: TGTGCCAGCAGTTTAATCGGAGATACGCAGTATTTT. Its protein is CASSLIGDTQYF.

This clone has just one count. The chain is built from TRBV27 and TRBJ2-7; TRBD1 aligns across 10 bases. V was clipped by 2 bases and J by 2 bases; unmatched bases: 3. The germline gives CDR1 MNHEY, CDR2 SMNVEV (reference sequence). CDR3 length equals 15 residues. As DNA, the CDR3 is TGTGCCAGCAGTTTAAGGGGACAGGGGACCTACGAGCAGTACTTC. It translates to CASSLRGQGTYEQYF.

This rearrangement joins TRBV19 to TRBJ2-7; 8 bases match TRBD1. After removal of 6 bases from V and 4 bases from J, the junction contained 8 bases not matched to a gene. Per the germline V gene, CDR1 is LNHDA and CDR2 is SQIVND (reference sequence). The CDR3 consists of 14 residues. The CDR3 nucleotides are TGTGCCAGTAGCGATCGGACAGGGAGGTACGAGCAGTACTTC. Its translation: CASSDRTGRYEQYF.

The chain links TRBV19 to TRBJ2-1, with 7 bases fitting TRBD2. The junction had 3 bases not matched to a gene; V was cut back by 5 bases and J by 5 bases. CDR3 size: 13 residues. The germline gives CDR1 LNHDA, CDR2 SQIVND (reference sequence). CDR3 protein: CASSPRGDNEQFF. The CDR3 DNA is TGTGCCAGTAGTCCCCGGGGGGACAATGAGCAGTTCTTC.

This rearrangement joins TRBV7-2 to TRBJ2-7; possible D gene TRBD1, 5 bases. Trimming took 2 bases from V and 1 from J, leaving 21 bases between them. From germline, CDR1 is SGHTA and CDR2 FQGNSA. The CDR3 runs 18 residues. The CDR3 loop reads CASSLRFSALQGSYEQYF. The CDR3 DNA is TGTGCCAGCAGCTTAAGGTTTTCGGCCCTCCAGGGATCCTACGAGCAGTACTTC.

V gene TRBV28 combines with J gene TRBJ2-7; weak D call: TRBD1 (5 bases). Germline V lookup: CDR1 MDHEN, CDR2 SYDVKM. Trimming took off 6 bases at V and 9 bases at J, with 12 bases between the two ends. This CDR3 has 11 residues. For the CDR3, the DNA is TGTGCCAGCAGATCCACAGGTGGGCAGTACTTC. It yields the protein CASRSTGGQYF.

The chain has TRBV3-1 (or the pseudogene TRBV3-2) and TRBJ2-7, with D unclear. Germline CDR1 reads LGHDT; CDR2 reads YNNKEL (reference sequence). This CDR3 comprises 13 residues. Trimming pared 1 base from V and 5 bases from J, leaving 9 bases between. The DNA of the CDR3 is TGTGCCAGCAGCCAAGCTGGCCTCCACGAGCAGTACTTC. Translated, it gives CASSQAGLHEQYF.

The J gene is TRBJ2-2, the V gene TRBV12-3 or TRBV12-4; D remains unclear. V shed 5 bases and J shed 1 base, with 5 bases lying between them. The CDR3 has 13 residues. CDR3 protein: CASSRGNTGELFF. The CDR3 coding sequence is TGTGCCAGCAGTCGAGGGAACACCGGGGAGCTGTTTTTT.